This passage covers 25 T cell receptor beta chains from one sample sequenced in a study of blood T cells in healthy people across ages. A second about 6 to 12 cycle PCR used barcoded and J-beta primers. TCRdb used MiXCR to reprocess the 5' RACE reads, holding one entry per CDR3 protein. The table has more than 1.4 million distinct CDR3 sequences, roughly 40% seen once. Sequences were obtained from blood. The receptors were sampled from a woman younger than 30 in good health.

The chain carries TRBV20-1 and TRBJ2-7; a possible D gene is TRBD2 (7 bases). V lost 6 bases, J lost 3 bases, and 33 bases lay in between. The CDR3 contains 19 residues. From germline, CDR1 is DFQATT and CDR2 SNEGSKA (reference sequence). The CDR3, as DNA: TGCAGTGCACCGGAGGGGGGGGGCGTGAAAAACGAGGCTATCTACGAGCAGTACTTC. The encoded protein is CSAPEGGGVKNEAIYEQYF.

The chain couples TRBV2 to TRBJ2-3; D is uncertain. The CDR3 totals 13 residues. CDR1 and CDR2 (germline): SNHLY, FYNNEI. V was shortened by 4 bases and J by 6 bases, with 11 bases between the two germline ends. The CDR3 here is CASSVRTGDTQYF. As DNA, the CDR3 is TGTGCCAGCAGTGTTCGGACCGGGGATACGCAGTATTTT.

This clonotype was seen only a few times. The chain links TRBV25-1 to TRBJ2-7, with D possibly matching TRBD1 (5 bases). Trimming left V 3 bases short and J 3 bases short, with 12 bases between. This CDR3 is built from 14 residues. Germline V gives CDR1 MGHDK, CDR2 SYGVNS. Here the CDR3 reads CASSDYQGFYEQYF. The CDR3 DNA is TGTGCCAGCAGTGATTATCAGGGATTCTACGAGCAGTACTTC.

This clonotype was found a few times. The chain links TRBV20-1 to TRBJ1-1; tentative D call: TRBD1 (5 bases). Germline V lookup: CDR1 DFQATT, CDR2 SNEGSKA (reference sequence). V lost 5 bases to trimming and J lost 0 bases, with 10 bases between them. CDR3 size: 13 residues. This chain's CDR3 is CSAEDKLNTEAFF. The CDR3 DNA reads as TGCAGTGCTGAGGACAAATTGAACACTGAAGCTTTCTTT.

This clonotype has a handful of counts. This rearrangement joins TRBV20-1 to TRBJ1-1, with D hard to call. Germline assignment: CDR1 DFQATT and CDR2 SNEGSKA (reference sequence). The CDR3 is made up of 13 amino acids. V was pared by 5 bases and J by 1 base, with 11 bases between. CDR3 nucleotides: TGCAGTGCTGGGTTGCACTCGAACACTGAAGCTTTCTTT. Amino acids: CSAGLHSNTEAFF.

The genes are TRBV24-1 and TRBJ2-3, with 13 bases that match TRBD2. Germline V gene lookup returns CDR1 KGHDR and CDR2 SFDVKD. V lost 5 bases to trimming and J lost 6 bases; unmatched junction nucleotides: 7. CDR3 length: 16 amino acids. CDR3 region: CATSGKGLAGWDTQYF. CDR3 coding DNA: TGTGCCACCAGTGGAAAGGGACTAGCGGGATGGGATACGCAGTATTTT.

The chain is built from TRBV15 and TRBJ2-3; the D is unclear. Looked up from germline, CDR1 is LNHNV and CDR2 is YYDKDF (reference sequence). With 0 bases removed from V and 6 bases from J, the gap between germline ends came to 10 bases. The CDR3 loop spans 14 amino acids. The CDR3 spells CATSRDRRSDTQYF. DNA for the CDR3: TGTGCCACCAGCAGAGATAGAAGAAGTGATACGCAGTATTTT. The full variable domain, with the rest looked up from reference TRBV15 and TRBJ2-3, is DAMVIQNPRYQVTQFGKPVTLSCSQTLNHNVMYWYQQKSSQAPKLLFHYYDKDFNNEADTPDNFQSRRPNTSFCFLDIRSPGLGDTAMYLCATSRDRRSDTQYFGPGTRLTVL.

The CDR3, as DNA: TGTGCCTGGAGCGTGTCGACAGGGGGTCCATACGAGCAGTACTTC. Amino acids: CAWSVSTGGPYEQYF. V usage is TRBV30 and J usage is TRBJ2-7; TRBD1 matches at 9 bases. This CDR3 is built from 15 residues. The trim removed 3 bases at V and 4 bases at J, leaving 10 bases unmatched. Germline assignment: CDR1 GTSNPN and CDR2 SVGIG (reference sequence).

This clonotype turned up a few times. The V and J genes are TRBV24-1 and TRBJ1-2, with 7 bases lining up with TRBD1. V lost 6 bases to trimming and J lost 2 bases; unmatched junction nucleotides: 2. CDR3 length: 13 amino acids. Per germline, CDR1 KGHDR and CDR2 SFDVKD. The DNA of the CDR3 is TGTGCCACCAGTACGGACAGGAACTATGGCTACACCTTC. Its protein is CATSTDRNYGYTF.

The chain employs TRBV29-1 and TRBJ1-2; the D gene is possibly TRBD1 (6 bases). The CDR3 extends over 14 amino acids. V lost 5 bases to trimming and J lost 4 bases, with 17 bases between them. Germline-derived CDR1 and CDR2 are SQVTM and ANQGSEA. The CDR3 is CSVRGMGGGYGYTF. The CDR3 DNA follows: TGCAGCGTTCGGGGTATGGGGGGCGGCTATGGCTACACCTTC.

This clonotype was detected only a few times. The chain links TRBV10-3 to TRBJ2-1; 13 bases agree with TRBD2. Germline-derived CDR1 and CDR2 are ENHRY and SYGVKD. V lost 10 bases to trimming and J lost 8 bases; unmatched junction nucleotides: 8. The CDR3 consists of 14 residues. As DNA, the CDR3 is TGTGCCACGGCCGGGACTAGCGGGGCGTATGAGCAGTTCTTC. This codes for CATAGTSGAYEQFF.

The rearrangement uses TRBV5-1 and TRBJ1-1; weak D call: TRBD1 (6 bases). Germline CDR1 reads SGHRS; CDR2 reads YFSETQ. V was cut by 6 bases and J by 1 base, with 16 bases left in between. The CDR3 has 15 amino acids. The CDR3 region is CASTDRLTGNTEAFF. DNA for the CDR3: TGCGCCAGCACCGACCGACTGACAGGGAACACTGAAGCTTTCTTT.

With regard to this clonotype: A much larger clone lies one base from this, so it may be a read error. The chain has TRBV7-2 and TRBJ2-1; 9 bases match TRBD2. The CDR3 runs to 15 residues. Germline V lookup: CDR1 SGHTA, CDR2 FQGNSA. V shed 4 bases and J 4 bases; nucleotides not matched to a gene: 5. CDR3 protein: CASSSASGTYNEQFF. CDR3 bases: TGTGCCAGCAGCTCAGCTAGCGGGACATACAATGAGCAGTTCTTC.

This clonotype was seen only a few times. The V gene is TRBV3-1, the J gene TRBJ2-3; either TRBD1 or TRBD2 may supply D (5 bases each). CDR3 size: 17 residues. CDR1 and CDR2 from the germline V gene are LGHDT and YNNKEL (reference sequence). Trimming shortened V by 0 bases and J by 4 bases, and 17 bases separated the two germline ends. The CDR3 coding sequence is TGTGCCAGCAGCCAAGAGGGGACCAGAGTAGGAGCAGATACGCAGTATTTT. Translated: CASSQEGTRVGADTQYF.

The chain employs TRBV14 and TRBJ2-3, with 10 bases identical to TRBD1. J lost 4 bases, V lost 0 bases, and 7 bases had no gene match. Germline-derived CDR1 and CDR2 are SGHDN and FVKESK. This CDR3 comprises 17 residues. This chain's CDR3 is CASSQDPPGQGADTQYF. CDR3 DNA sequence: TGTGCCAGCAGCCAAGATCCCCCCGGACAGGGGGCAGATACGCAGTATTTT. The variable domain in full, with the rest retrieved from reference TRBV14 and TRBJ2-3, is EAGVTQFPSHSVIEKGQTVTLRCDPISGHDNLYWYRRVMGKEIKFLLHFVKESKQDESGMPNNRFLAERTGGTYSTLKVQPAELEDSGVYFCASSQDPPGQGADTQYFGPGTRLTVL.

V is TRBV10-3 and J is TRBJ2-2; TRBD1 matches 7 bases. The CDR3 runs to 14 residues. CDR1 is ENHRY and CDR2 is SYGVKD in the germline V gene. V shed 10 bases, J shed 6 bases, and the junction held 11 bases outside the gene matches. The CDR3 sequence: CATTNRGEAGELFF. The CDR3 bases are TGTGCCACTACAAACAGGGGCGAGGCCGGGGAGCTGTTTTTT.

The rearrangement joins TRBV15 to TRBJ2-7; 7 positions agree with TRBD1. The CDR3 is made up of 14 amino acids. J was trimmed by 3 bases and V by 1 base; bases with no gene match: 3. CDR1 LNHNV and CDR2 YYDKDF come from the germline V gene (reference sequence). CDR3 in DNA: TGTGCCACCAGCAGAGTACCAGGGGGCTACGAGCAGTACTTC. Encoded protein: CATSRVPGGYEQYF.

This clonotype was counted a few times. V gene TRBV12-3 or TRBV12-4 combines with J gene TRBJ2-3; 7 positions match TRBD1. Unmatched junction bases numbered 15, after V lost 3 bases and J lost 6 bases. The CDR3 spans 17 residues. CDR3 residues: CASSFARDSLTGDTQYF. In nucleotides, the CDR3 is TGTGCCAGCAGTTTTGCCCGGGACAGTTTAACGGGGGATACGCAGTATTTT.

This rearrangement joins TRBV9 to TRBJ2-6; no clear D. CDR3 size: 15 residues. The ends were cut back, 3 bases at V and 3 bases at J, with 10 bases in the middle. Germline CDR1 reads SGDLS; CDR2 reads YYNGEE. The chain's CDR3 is CASSAWGYGANVLTF. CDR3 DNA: TGTGCCAGCAGCGCTTGGGGTTATGGGGCCAACGTCCTGACTTTC.

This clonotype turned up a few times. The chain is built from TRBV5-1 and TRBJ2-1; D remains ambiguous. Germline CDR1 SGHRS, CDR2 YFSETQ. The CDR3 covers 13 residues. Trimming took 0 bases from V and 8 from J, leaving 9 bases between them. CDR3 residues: CASSLAVGDEQFF. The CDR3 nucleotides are TGCGCCAGCAGCTTGGCTGTTGGGGATGAGCAGTTCTTC. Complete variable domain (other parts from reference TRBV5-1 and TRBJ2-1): KAGVTQTPRYLIKTRGQQVTLSCSPISGHRSVSWYQQTPGQGLQFLFEYFSETQRNKGNFPGRFSGRQFSNSRSEMNVSTLELGDSALYLCASSLAVGDEQFFGPGTRLTVL.

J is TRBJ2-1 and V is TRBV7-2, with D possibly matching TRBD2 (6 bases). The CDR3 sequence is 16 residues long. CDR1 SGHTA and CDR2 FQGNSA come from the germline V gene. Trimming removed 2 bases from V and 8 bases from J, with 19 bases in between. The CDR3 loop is CASSLKPGLWGYEQFF. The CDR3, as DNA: TGTGCCAGCAGCTTAAAACCGGGACTTTGGGGCTATGAGCAGTTCTTC.

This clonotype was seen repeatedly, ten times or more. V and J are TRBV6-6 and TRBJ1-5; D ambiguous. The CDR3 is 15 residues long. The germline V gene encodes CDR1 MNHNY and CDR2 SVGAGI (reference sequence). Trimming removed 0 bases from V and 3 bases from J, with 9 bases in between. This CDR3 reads CASSYSTQPNQPQHF. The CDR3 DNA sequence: TGTGCCAGCAGTTACTCGACTCAGCCCAATCAGCCCCAGCATTTT.

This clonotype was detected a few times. This CDR3 reads CASSLGAAVEAFF. The CDR3 DNA reads TGCGCCAGCAGCTTGGGGGCAGCGGTTGAAGCTTTCTTT. The chain joins TRBV5-1 to TRBJ1-1; D is undetermined. The CDR3 contains 13 residues. Trimming took off 0 bases at V and 7 bases at J, with 10 bases between the two ends. Germline assignment: CDR1 SGHRS and CDR2 YFSETQ. Full variable domain (rest looked up from reference TRBV5-1 and TRBJ1-1): KAGVTQTPRYLIKTRGQQVTLSCSPISGHRSVSWYQQTPGQGLQFLFEYFSETQRNKGNFPGRFSGRQFSNSRSEMNVSTLELGDSALYLCASSLGAAVEAFFGQGTRLTVV.

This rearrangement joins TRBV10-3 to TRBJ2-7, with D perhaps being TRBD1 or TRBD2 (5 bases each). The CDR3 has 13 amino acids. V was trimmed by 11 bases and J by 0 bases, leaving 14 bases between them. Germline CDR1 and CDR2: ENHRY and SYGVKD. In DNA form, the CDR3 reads TGTGCCGCCGGGACCGATCCCTCCTACGAGCAGTACTTC. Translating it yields CAAGTDPSYEQYF.

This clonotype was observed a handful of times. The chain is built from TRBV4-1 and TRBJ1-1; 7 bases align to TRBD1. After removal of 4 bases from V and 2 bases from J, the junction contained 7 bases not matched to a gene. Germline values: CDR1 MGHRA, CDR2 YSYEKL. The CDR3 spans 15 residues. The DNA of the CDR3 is TGCGCCAGCAGCCCCTCGACAGGGAGAAACACTGAAGCTTTCTTT. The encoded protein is CASSPSTGRNTEAFF.